This T cell receptor (beta chain) was captured by sequencing in a study of beta chain features in type 1 diabetes. Study context: Healthy donors, compared against patients, showed similar age, gender and cell yields.

This clone was counted a few times. As yet, its antigen is unknown. Study-wide findings and caveats: Type 1 diabetes patients had moderately but significantly shorter TCRB CDR3s in all four CD4+ subsets. No resolution was reached here on whether HLA type influences TCRB rearrangement. Short templates might get an advantage during PCR, and this would be equal in patients and controls.

With V trimmed by 5 bases and J by 2 bases, 5 bases remained unmatched. Germline loops: CDR1 MDHEN, CDR2 SYDVKM. This CDR3 spans 14 amino acids. Expressed TCRB transcripts got sequenced, as all isolated RNA was reverse transcribed. Clones were read by immunoSEQ multiplex PCR, and TCRdb kept only the in-frame ones, dropping some. The profile shows 150,000 to 190,000 clones, around 8% of them singletons. The source of this sequence is a man aged 18 to 29 in good health. The chain couples TRBV28 to TRBJ1-2; TRBD1 aligns across 7 bases. Specimen: central memory CD4+ T cells from blood. CDR3 in amino acids: CASSPPGQNYGYTF. For the CDR3, the DNA is TGTGCCAGCAGTCCGCCGGGACAGAACTATGGCTACACCTTC.